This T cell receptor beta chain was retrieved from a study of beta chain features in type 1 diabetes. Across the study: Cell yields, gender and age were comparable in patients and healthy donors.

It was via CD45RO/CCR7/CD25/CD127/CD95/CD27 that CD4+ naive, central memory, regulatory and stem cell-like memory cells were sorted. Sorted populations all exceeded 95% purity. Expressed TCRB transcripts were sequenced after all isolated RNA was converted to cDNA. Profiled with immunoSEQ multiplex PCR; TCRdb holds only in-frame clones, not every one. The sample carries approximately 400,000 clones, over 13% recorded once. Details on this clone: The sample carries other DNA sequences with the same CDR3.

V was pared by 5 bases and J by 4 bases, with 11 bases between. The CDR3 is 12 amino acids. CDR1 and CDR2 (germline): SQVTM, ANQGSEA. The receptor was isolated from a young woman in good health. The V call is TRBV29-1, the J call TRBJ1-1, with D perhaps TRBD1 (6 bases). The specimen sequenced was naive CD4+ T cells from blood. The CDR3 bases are TGCAGCGTTCAGGGGTTCGTCACTGAAGCTTTCTTT. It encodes CSVQGFVTEAFF.